Sequencing of this T cell receptor beta chain was carried out in a study of blood T cell repertoires in COVID-19. Study-wide context: PBMCs, B-cell-depleted T cells, or T cells provided the cDNA or gDNA that made up the material.

The repertoire was sequenced with immunoSEQ multiplex PCR; TCRdb's copy has only in-frame clones and lacks some. The sample records some 160,000 clones, roughly 89% being singletons. With 6 bases clipped from V and 5 bases from J, the junction kept 9 bases outside the gene matches. The CDR3 is 14 amino acids. The germline gives CDR1 MGHDK, CDR2 SYGVNS. The source is a woman between 65 and 79 years old with COVID-19, enrolled during active disease. The sample was peripheral blood. The chain is built from TRBV25-1 and TRBJ1-1, with TRBD1 matching 7 bases. The CDR3 sequence: CASRDSGGGTEAFF. Written as DNA, the CDR3 is TGTGCCAGCAGAGATTCAGGGGGTGGAACTGAAGCTTTCTTT.